The TCR beta chain described here comes from a study of response to subunit inactivated influenza vaccine. MiXCR, applied by TCRdb to the RT-PCR reads, yields one record per CDR3 protein. The sample lists just under 550,000 distinct CDR3 sequences, roughly 25% occurring once. This CDR3 is built from 14 residues. Trimming pared 7 bases from V and 3 bases from J, leaving 16 bases between. The same specimen was also included in a second study, on T cells expressing NK-cell markers. That investigation notes: 5'RACE template switching built TCR beta cDNA with unique molecular identifiers.

This chain joins TRBV12-3 or TRBV12-4 and TRBJ2-7, with D maybe TRBD2 (5 bases). The starting material was CD4+ T cells sorted from PBMCs, obtained roughly 12 days after vaccination. The receptor was isolated from a man aged 45-65 years who received an inactivated influenza vaccine. As DNA, the CDR3 is TGTGCCAGCACCAAAGGTGGCGGACTCTACGAGCAGTACTTC. Its protein product is CASTKGGGLYEQYF.